This T cell receptor (beta chain) was identified in a study of blood T cells in healthy people across ages. This CDR3 region has 18 residues. CDR1 is SEHNR, CDR2 FQNEAQ, per germline (reference sequence). The V segment lost 5 bases and the J segment 0 bases; nucleotides outside the gene matches: 9. There are a few counts of this clonotype. A second about 7 to 11 cycle PCR used barcoded and J-beta primers. TCRdb redid the calling of the 5' RACE reads with MiXCR, one entry per CDR3 protein. The sample yields 700,000 to 1,000,000 distinct CDR3 sequences, roughly 44% seen once. The genes are TRBV7-9 and TRBJ2-7, with 14 bases aligning to TRBD2. The source material was blood. The sequence was obtained from a man aged 60 to 69 in good health. The CDR3 nucleotides are TGTGCCAGCAGCCGGTCCGGGACTAGCGGGGGCATCTCCTACGAGCAGTACTTC. This sequence encodes CASSRSGTSGGISYEQYF.